The 24 T cell receptor beta chains below all came from one sample that was sequenced in a study of blood T cell repertoires in COVID-19. Repertoires were generated with immunoSEQ multiplex PCR, while TCRdb's copy carries only in-frame clones and drops some. The sample holds about 74,000 clones, about 80% seen once. The sequenced sample was peripheral blood. The receptors originated from a man older than 75 with acute or convalescent COVID-19.

The rearrangement links TRBV7-3 to TRBJ1-2, with TRBD1 matching 7 bases. Germline CDR1 is SGHTA and CDR2 is FQGTGA. The J segment lost 8 bases and the V segment lost 4 bases, leaving 10 bases of the junction unmatched. This CDR3 has 14 residues. CDR3 DNA sequence: TGTGCCAGCAGCTCCCAGACAGGGTTGAGCGGCTACACCTTC. Protein product: CASSSQTGLSGYTF.

The chain employs TRBV6-2 or TRBV6-3 and TRBJ1-2; 7 bases align to TRBD1. This CDR3 region has 15 residues. Unmatched junction bases numbered 8, after V lost 5 bases and J lost 2 bases. The V gene's germline CDR1 is MNHEY and CDR2 SVGEGT. DNA for the CDR3: TGTGCCAGCAGTAACCGACAGGGTGTAAACTATGGCTACACCTTC. Amino acid sequence: CASSNRQGVNYGYTF.

V is TRBV4-1 and J is TRBJ2-7; TRBD1 matches at 10 bases. J gave up 6 bases and V 4 bases, and 12 bases lay outside the gene matches. From germline, CDR1 is MGHRA and CDR2 YSYEKL. The CDR3 has 16 residues. CDR3 sequence (DNA): TGCGCCAGCAGCCGATCGCCGGGACAGGGGTCGGGCGAGCAGTACTTC. Protein sequence: CASSRSPGQGSGEQYF.

The rearrangement joins TRBV4-3 to TRBJ1-5; D call uncertain. Germline CDR1 is LGHNA and CDR2 is YSLEER. Trimming cost V 2 bases and J 2 bases, with 4 bases left between them. The CDR3 runs 13 residues. CDR3 in DNA: TGCGCCAGCAGCCAACCAGGCAATCAGCCCCAGCATTTT. Translation: CASSQPGNQPQHF.

This clone was counted a few times. The chain carries TRBV5-5 and TRBJ1-5; D is undetermined. CDR1 is SGHKS, CDR2 YYEKEE, per germline (reference sequence). Trimming took 0 bases from V and 1 from J, leaving 14 bases between them. This CDR3 is 17 amino acids long. CDR3 amino acids: CASSLEVRLLSNQPQHF. Written as DNA, the CDR3 is TGTGCCAGCAGCTTGGAGGTCAGACTACTGAGCAATCAGCCCCAGCATTTT.

The chain has TRBV7-2 and TRBJ1-6, with 9 nucleotides matching TRBD1. Germline V gives CDR1 SGHTA, CDR2 FQGNSA. The CDR3 is 15 residues long. V shed 7 bases, J shed 9 bases, and the junction held 10 bases outside the gene matches. CDR3 DNA sequence: TGTGCCAGCACCCTCGACAGGGGGTTGGCTTCACCCCTCCACTTT. This translates into CASTLDRGLASPLHF.

The chain couples TRBV3-1 (or the pseudogene TRBV3-2) to TRBJ1-2; 7 bases match TRBD1. The CDR3 length is 16 residues. J gave up 0 bases and V 0 bases, and 4 bases lay outside the gene matches. The germline CDR1 and CDR2 sequences are LGHDT and YNNKEL (reference sequence). The CDR3 protein is CASSQDLGTANYGYTF. CDR3 in DNA: TGTGCCAGCAGCCAAGACTTGGGGACAGCTAACTATGGCTACACCTTC.

The chain links TRBV5-4 to TRBJ1-2; a weak D match, TRBD1 (5 bases). The germline V gene has CDR1 SGHNT and CDR2 YYREEE (reference sequence). CDR3 length: 15 amino acids. The V end was cut by 1 base, the J end by 6 bases, with 16 bases between. The CDR3: CASSLHSGQGNGYTF. DNA for the CDR3: TGTGCCAGCAGCTTGCATTCGGGTCAGGGAAATGGCTACACCTTC.

The rearrangement links TRBV11-1 to TRBJ1-2; D gene uncertain. Germline CDR1 SGHAT, CDR2 FQDESV (reference sequence). V lost 6 bases to trimming and J lost 8 bases, with 19 bases between them. This CDR3 is built from 14 residues. CDR3 protein: CASSRDEGRTGYTF. As DNA, the CDR3 is TGTGCCAGCAGTCGTGATGAGGGCCGAACGGGCTACACCTTC.

The rearrangement links TRBV27 to TRBJ1-2; D is perhaps TRBD1 (6 bases). Trimming cost V 4 bases and J 6 bases, with 18 bases left between them. CDR3 length: 15 amino acids. The germline CDR1 and CDR2 sequences are MNHEY and SMNVEV (reference sequence). The CDR3 loop reads CASSYRGTGSNGYTF. For the CDR3, the DNA is TGTGCCAGCAGTTACCGGGGTACAGGGAGCAATGGCTACACCTTC.

The V call is TRBV7-8, the J call TRBJ2-7; TRBD1 might be the D (6 bases). Trimming stripped 3 bases from V and 6 bases from J, with 9 bases between. The CDR3 spans 12 residues. The germline CDR1 and CDR2 sequences are SGHVS and FQNEAQ. CDR3 region: CASSFGQTEQYF. The CDR3 nucleotides read TGTGCCAGCAGCTTTGGACAGACCGAGCAGTACTTC.

This clone was found once. V gene TRBV18 combines with J gene TRBJ2-1; TRBD1 aligns across 7 bases. V was clipped by 4 bases and J by 10 bases; unmatched bases: 10. This CDR3 has 14 amino acids. Germline CDR1 KGHSH, CDR2 LQKENI. The chain's CDR3 is CASSLGTGVVEQFF. In nucleotides, the CDR3 is TGTGCCAGCTCACTGGGAACAGGGGTGGTAGAGCAGTTCTTC.

The CDR3 protein is CATSDPRTGGYGYTF. Written as DNA, the CDR3 is TGTGCCACCAGTGACCCTCGGACAGGGGGCTATGGCTACACCTTC. The J gene is TRBJ1-2, the V gene TRBV24-1; 10 positions match TRBD1. CDR3 length: 15 residues. The V and J ends lost 4 bases and 4 bases, in that order; junction bases with no gene match: 5. CDR1 is KGHDR and CDR2 is SFDVKD in the germline V gene.

This clone turned up a few times. The CDR3 sequence: CASSYHSGGASGELFF. The CDR3 DNA sequence: TGTGCCAGCAGTTACCATAGCGGGGGGGCCAGCGGGGAGCTGTTTTTT. The chain employs TRBV6-2 or TRBV6-3 and TRBJ2-2, with 11 bases fitting TRBD2. The CDR3 runs to 16 residues. V gave up 2 bases and J gave up 7 bases; unmatched junction bases: 6. Germline lookup yields CDR1 MNHEY and CDR2 SVGEGT.

The rearrangement joins TRBV7-3 to TRBJ2-1; 10 bases line up with TRBD2. The length of the CDR3 is 19 residues. With V trimmed by 1 base and J by 4 bases, 13 bases remained unmatched. Germline loops: CDR1 SGHTA, CDR2 FQGTGA. The CDR3, as DNA: TGTGCCAGCAGCTTAAGGGCCATGGAAGCGGGAGGGATTTACAATGAGCAGTTCTTC. Residues: CASSLRAMEAGGIYNEQFF.

The rearrangement links TRBV28 to TRBJ1-4; D might be TRBD1 (5 bases). Germline-derived CDR1 and CDR2 are MDHEN and SYDVKM. The CDR3 totals 15 residues. Trimming took off 3 bases at V and 10 bases at J, with 18 bases between the two ends. The CDR3 loop is CASSLVVGAARKLFF. In nucleotides, the CDR3 is TGTGCCAGCAGTTTGGTAGTAGGGGCGGCTCGAAAACTGTTTTTT.

V usage is TRBV12-3 or TRBV12-4 and J usage is TRBJ1-5; possibly TRBD1 for D (5 bases). The V end was cut by 6 bases, the J end by 8 bases, with 11 bases between. The CDR3 loop spans 12 amino acids. The CDR3: CASRKGMEPQHF. As DNA, the CDR3 is TGTGCCAGCAGGAAGGGGATGGAGCCCCAGCATTTT.

This sequence joins TRBV15 and TRBJ1-4, with 9 bases matching TRBD1. The CDR3 totals 15 residues. The germline V gene encodes CDR1 LNHNV and CDR2 YYDKDF (reference sequence). The trim removed 6 bases at V and 10 bases at J, leaving 12 bases unmatched. CDR3 in amino acids: CATSRKDRGERKLFF. Here the CDR3 DNA reads TGTGCCACCAGTAGAAAGGACAGGGGAGAGCGAAAACTGTTTTTT.

V usage is TRBV7-9 and J usage is TRBJ2-3; weak D call: TRBD1 (5 bases). V was trimmed by 5 bases and J by 2 bases, leaving 14 bases between them. Germline V gene lookup returns CDR1 SEHNR and CDR2 FQNEAQ (reference sequence). This CDR3 contains 15 residues. The CDR3 loop reads CASSAYRSNTDTQYF. CDR3 in DNA: TGTGCCAGCAGCGCCTACAGGTCGAACACAGATACGCAGTATTTT.

This clone came up once. The chain joins TRBV19 to TRBJ1-5; the D gene is possibly TRBD1 (5 bases). This CDR3 has 13 residues. V lost 5 bases and J lost 3, with 8 bases in between. Germline V gives CDR1 LNHDA, CDR2 SQIVND (reference sequence). CDR3 residues: CASSLGANQPQHF. CDR3 bases: TGTGCCAGTAGTTTAGGGGCCAATCAGCCCCAGCATTTT.

The rearrangement uses TRBV18 and TRBJ2-7; 10 bases match TRBD2. V gave up 2 bases and J gave up 3 bases; unmatched junction bases: 4. The CDR3 spans 15 residues. Germline V gene sequence: CDR1 KGHSH, CDR2 LQKENI. The CDR3 here is CASSPRTSGFYEQYF. CDR3 nucleotides: TGTGCCAGCTCACCAAGGACTAGCGGTTTCTACGAGCAGTACTTC. The entire variable domain, with the rest obtained from reference TRBV18 and TRBJ2-7, is as follows: NAGVMQNPRHLVRRRGQEARLRCSPMKGHSHVYWYRQLPEEGLKFMVYLQKENIIDESGMPKERFSAEFPKEGPSILRIQQVVRGDSAAYFCASSPRTSGFYEQYFGPGTRLTVT.

V usage is TRBV3-1 (or the pseudogene TRBV3-2) and J usage is TRBJ2-3; 12 bases are a match to TRBD2. The CDR3 is 16 amino acids. Trimming removed 4 bases from V and 0 bases from J; junction bases left unmatched: 2. From germline, CDR1 is LGHDT and CDR2 YNNKEL (reference sequence). As DNA, the CDR3 is TGTGCCAGCAGCCTCGGGACTAGCGGGAGCACAGATACGCAGTATTTT. The encoded protein is CASSLGTSGSTDTQYF.

The chain employs TRBV3-1 (or the pseudogene TRBV3-2) and TRBJ1-5; tentatively, D is TRBD1 (6 bases). The CDR3 has 13 residues. Germline CDR1 is LGHDT and CDR2 is YNNKEL (reference sequence). V gave up 4 bases and J gave up 2 bases, with 6 bases separating them. In nucleotides, the CDR3 is TGTGCCAGCAGCCGACAGGGCAATCAGCCCCAGCATTTT. Protein product: CASSRQGNQPQHF.

The CDR3 here is CASSSGGSSGNTIYF. The CDR3 nucleotides are TGTGCCAGCAGTTCAGGTGGGAGTTCTGGAAACACCATATATTTT. The V call is TRBV28, the J call TRBJ1-3; D unclear. From germline, CDR1 is MDHEN and CDR2 SYDVKM. Trimming removed 4 bases from V and 1 base from J, with 11 bases in between. This CDR3 has 15 residues.